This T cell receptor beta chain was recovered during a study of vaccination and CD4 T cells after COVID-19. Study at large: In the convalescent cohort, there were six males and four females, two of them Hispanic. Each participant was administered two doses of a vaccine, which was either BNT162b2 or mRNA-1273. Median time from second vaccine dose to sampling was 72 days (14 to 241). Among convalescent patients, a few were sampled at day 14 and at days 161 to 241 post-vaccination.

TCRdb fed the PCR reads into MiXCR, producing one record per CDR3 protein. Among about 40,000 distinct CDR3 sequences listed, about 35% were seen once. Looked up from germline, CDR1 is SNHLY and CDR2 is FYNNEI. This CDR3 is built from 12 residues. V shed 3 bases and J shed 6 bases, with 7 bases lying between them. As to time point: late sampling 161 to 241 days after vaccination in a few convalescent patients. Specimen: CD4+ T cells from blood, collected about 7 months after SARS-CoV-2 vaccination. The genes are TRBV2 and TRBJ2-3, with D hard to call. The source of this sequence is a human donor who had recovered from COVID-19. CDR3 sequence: CASSDSGDTQYF. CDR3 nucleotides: TGTGCCAGCAGTGACTCCGGGGATACGCAGTATTTT.